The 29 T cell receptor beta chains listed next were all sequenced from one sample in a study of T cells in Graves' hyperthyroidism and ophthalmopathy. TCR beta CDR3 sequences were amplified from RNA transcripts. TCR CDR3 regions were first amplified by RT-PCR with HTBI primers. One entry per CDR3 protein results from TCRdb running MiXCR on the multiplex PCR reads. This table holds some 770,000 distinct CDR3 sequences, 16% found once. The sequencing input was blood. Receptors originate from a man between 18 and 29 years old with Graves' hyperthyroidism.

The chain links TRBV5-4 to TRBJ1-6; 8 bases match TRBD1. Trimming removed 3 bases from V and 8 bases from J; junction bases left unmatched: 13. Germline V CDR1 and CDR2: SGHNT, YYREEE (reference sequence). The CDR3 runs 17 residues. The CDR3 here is CASSSNLGQGLDSPLHF. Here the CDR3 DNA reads TGTGCCAGCAGCTCAAACCTAGGACAGGGCCTCGATTCACCCCTCCACTTT.

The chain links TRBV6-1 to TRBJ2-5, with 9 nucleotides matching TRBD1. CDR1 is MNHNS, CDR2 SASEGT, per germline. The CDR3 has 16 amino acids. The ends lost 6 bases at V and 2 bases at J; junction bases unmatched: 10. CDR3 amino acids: CASSRIGTGIQETQYF. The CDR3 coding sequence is TGTGCCAGCAGCCGCATCGGGACAGGGATACAAGAGACCCAGTACTTC.

Here the CDR3 DNA reads TGTGCCTCGGACAGCGGGAGGTTGAGGGAGCAGTACTTC. Amino acids: CASDSGRLREQYF. The V and J genes are TRBV7-9 and TRBJ2-7; 9 positions match TRBD2. Per germline, CDR1 SEHNR and CDR2 FQNEAQ (reference sequence). The CDR3 has 13 residues. The trim removed 11 bases at V and 7 bases at J, leaving 12 bases unmatched.

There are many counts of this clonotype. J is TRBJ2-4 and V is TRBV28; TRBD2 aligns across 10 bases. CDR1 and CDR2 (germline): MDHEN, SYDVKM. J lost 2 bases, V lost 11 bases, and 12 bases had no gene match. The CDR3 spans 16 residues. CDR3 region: CAAGGIAGGSKNIQYF. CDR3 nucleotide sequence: TGTGCCGCTGGGGGTATAGCGGGAGGTTCCAAAAACATTCAGTACTTC.

CDR3 in amino acids: CASSDSQRLHYEQYF. The CDR3 nucleotides read TGTGCCAGCAGTGATTCCCAACGACTCCACTACGAGCAGTACTTC. This chain connects TRBV2 to TRBJ2-7, with unresolved D. There are 15 residues in the CDR3. Between the trimmed V and J ends, which lost 3 bases and 3 bases, there was a span of 15 bases. CDR1 and CDR2 (germline): SNHLY, FYNNEI.

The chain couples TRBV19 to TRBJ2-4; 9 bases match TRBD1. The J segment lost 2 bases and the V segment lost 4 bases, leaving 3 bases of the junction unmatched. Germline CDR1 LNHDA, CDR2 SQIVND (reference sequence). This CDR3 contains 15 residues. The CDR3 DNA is TGTGCCAGTAGTAGGACAGGGGAGTCCAAAAACATTCAGTACTTC. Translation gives CASSRTGESKNIQYF.

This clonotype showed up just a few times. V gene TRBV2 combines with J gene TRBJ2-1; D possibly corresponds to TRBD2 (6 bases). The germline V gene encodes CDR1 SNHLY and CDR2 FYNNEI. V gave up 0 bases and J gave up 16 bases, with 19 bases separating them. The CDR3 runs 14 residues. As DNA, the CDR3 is TGTGCCAGCAGTGAAGCGGGGGAGGATAGCGGAGGATTCTTC. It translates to CASSEAGEDSGGFF. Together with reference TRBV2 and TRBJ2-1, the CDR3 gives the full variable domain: EPEVTQTPSHQVTQMGQEVILRCVPISNHLYFYWYRQILGQKVEFLVSFYNNEISEKSEIFDDQFSVERPDGSNFTLKIRSTKLEDSAMYFCASSEAGEDSGGFFGPGTRLTVL.

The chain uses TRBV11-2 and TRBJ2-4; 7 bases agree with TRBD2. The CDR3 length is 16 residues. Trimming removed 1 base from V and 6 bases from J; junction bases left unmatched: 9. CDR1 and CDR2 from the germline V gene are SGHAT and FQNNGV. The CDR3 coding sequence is TGTGCCAGCAGCTTAGCGCGGTGGGGGGGTAGAAACATTCAGTACTTC. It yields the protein CASSLARWGGRNIQYF.

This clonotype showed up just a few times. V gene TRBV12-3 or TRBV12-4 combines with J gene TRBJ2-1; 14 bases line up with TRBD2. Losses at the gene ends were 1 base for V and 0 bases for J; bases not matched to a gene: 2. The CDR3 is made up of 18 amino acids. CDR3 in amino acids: CASSLVGTSGSSYNEQFF. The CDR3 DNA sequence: TGTGCCAGCAGTTTAGTAGGGACTAGCGGGAGCTCCTACAATGAGCAGTTCTTC.

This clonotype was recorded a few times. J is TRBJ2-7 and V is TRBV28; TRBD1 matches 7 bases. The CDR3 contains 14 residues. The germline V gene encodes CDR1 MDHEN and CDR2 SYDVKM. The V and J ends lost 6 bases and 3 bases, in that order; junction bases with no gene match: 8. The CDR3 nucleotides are TGTGCCAGCAGCAAGGCCAGGGGGATCTACGAGCAGTACTTC. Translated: CASSKARGIYEQYF.

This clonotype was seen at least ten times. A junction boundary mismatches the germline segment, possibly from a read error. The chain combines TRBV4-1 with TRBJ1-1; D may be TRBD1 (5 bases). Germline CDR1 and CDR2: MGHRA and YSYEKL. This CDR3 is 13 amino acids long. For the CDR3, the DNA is TGTGCCAGCAGTCAAACAGGGAACACTGAAGCTTTCTTT. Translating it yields CASSQTGNTEAFF.

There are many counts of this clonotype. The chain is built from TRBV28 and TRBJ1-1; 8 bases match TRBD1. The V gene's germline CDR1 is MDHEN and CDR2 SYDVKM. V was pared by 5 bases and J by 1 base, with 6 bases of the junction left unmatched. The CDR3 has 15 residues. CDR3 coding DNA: TGTGCCAGCAGTCAAAAAGGGACAGGGAACACTGAAGCTTTCTTT. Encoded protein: CASSQKGTGNTEAFF.

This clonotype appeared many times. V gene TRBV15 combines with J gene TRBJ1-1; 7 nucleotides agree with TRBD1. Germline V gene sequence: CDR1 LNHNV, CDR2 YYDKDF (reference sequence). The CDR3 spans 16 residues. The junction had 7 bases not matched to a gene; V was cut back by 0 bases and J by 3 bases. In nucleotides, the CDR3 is TGTGCCACCAGCAGAGATGGGACAGTACGGGACACTGAAGCTTTCTTT. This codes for CATSRDGTVRDTEAFF.

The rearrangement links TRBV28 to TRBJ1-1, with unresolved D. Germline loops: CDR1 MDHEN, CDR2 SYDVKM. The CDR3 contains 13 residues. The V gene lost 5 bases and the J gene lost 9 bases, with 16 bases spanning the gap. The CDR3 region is CASSPTTGKKAFF. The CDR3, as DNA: TGTGCCAGCAGTCCCACGACGGGCAAGAAAGCTTTCTTT.

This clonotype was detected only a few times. CDR3: CASSVEGESNQPQHF. CDR3 DNA sequence: TGTGCCAGCAGCGTAGAGGGGGAAAGCAATCAGCCCCAGCATTTT. The chain joins TRBV9 to TRBJ1-5; tentatively, D is TRBD1 (6 bases). CDR1 and CDR2 (germline): SGDLS, YYNGEE. CDR3 size: 15 residues. Deletions cut 0 bases from V and 1 base from J, with 8 bases between.

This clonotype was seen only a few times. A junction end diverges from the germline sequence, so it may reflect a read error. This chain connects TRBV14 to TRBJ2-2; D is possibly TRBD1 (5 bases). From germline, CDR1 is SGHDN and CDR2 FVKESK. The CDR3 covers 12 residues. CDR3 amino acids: CASSQGGSVLFF. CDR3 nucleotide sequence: TGTGCCAGCAGCCAAGGGGGCAGCGTCCTGTTCTTT.

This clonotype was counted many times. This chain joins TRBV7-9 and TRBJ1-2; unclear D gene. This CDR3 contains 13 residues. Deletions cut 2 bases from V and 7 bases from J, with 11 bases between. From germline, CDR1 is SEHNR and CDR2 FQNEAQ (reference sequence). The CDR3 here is CASSLSGKGGYTF. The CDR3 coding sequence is TGTGCCAGCAGCTTATCGGGAAAAGGTGGCTACACCTTC.

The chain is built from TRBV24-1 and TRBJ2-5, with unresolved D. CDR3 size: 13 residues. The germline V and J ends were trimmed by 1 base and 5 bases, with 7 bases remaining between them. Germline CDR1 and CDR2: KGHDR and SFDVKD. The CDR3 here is CATSDFGGETQYF. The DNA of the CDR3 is TGTGCCACCAGTGATTTTGGTGGGGAGACCCAGTACTTC.

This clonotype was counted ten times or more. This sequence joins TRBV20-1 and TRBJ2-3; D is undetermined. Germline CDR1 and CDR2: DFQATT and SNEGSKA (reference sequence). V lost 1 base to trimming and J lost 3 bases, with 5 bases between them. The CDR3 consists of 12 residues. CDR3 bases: TGCAGTGCTAGAGTATTAACAGATACGCAGTATTTT. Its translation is CSARVLTDTQYF.

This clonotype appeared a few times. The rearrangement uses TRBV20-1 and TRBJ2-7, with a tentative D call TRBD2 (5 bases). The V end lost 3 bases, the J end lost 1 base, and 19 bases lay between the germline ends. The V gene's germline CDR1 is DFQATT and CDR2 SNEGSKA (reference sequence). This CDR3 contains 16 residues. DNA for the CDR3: TGCAGTGCTAGCGAGAGGGCCTTCGGGCGGTCCTACGAGCAGTACTTC. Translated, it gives CSASERAFGRSYEQYF.

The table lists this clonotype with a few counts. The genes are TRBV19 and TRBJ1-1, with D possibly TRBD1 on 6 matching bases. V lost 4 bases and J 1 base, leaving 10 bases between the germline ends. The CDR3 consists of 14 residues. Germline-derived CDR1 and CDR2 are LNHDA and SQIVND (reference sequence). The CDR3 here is CASSKGDKNTEAFF. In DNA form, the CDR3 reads TGTGCCAGTAGTAAGGGGGACAAGAACACTGAAGCTTTCTTT.

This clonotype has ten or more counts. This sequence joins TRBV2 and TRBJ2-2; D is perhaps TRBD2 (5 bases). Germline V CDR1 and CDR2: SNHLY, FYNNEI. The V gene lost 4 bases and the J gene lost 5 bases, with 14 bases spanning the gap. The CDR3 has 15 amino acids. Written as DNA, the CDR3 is TGTGCCAGCAGTGTAGGCCGGAGCGGAACCGGGGAGCTGTTTTTT. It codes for CASSVGRSGTGELFF. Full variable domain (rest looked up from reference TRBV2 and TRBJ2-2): EPEVTQTPSHQVTQMGQEVILRCVPISNHLYFYWYRQILGQKVEFLVSFYNNEISEKSEIFDDQFSVERPDGSNFTLKIRSTKLEDSAMYFCASSVGRSGTGELFFGEGSRLTVL.

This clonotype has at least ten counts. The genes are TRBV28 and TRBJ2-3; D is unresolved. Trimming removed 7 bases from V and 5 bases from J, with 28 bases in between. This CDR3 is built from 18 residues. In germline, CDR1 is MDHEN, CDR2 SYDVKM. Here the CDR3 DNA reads TGTGCCAGCACCAAACGAGGAGTACTTAATACTTGGGGAGATACGCAGTATTTT. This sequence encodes CASTKRGVLNTWGDTQYF.

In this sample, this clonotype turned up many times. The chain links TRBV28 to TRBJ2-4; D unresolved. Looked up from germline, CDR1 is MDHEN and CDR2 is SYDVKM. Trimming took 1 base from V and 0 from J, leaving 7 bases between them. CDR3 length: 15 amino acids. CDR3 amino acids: CASSLYTVAKNIQYF. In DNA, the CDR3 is TGTGCCAGCAGTTTATATACCGTAGCCAAAAACATTCAGTACTTC.

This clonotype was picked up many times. Written as DNA, the CDR3 is TGTGCCAGCAGTTACGGACAGTTGACCGCCAACACTGAAGCTTTCTTT. It codes for CASSYGQLTANTEAFF. V usage is TRBV6-2 or TRBV6-3 and J usage is TRBJ1-1, with TRBD1 as a possible D gene (6 bases). With 2 bases removed from V and 2 bases from J, the gap between germline ends came to 15 bases. The CDR3 consists of 16 residues. Germline CDR1 reads MNHEY; CDR2 reads SVGEGT.

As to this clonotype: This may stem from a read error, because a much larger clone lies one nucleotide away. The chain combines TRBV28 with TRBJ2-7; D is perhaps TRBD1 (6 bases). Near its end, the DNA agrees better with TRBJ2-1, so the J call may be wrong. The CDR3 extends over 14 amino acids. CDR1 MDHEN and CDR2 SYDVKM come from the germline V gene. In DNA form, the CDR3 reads TGTGCCAGCAGTTCCGGGACACCGAACTACGAGCAGTTCTTC. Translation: CASSSGTPNYEQFF.

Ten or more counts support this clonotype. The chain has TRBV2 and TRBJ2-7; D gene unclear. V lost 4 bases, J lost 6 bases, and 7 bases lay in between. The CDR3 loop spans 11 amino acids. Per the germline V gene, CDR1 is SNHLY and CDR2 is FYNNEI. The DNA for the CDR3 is TGTGCCAGCAGTGCCGGTGGCGAGCAGTACTTC. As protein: CASSAGGEQYF.

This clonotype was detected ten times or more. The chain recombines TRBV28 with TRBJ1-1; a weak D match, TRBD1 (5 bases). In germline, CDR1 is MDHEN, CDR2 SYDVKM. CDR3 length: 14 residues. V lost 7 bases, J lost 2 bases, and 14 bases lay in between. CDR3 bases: TGTGCCAGCATTATGAGACAGAGCAACACTGAAGCTTTCTTT. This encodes CASIMRQSNTEAFF.

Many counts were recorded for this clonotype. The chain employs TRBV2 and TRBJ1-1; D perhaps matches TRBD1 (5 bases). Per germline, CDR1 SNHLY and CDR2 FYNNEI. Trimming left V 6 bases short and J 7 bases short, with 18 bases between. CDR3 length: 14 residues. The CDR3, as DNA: TGTGCCAGCAGGGTAACAGCCGGGGACCATGAAGCTTTCTTT. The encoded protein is CASRVTAGDHEAFF. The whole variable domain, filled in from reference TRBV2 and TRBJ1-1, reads EPEVTQTPSHQVTQMGQEVILRCVPISNHLYFYWYRQILGQKVEFLVSFYNNEISEKSEIFDDQFSVERPDGSNFTLKIRSTKLEDSAMYFCASRVTAGDHEAFFGQGTRLTVV.